This TCR beta chain was obtained from a study of cytomegalovirus exposure and HLA in healthy donors. In the PCR, 60 Vbeta and 13 Jbeta primers were used. Only in-frame clones appear in the TCRdb table, and some are missing; sequencing was by immunoSEQ multiplex PCR. The sample holds about 80,000 clones; approximately 80% are singletons and the top ten take 10% to 15%. As for the donors, each was a healthy bone marrow donor. This sequence originates from a human donor in good health. Sequencing used PBMCs.

The CDR3 here is CASSWGGVRNTEAFF. CDR3 DNA sequence: TGTGCCAGCAGCTGGGGGGGGGTTAGGAACACTGAAGCTTTCTTT. J is TRBJ1-1 and V is TRBV5-8, with D perhaps matching TRBD1 (5 bases). Trimming removed 3 bases at V and 1 base at J, with 13 bases between. Germline CDR1 and CDR2: SGHTS and YDEGEE. The CDR3 has 15 amino acids.